This T cell receptor beta chain was captured by sequencing in a study of T-cell memory formation after mild COVID-19 (dated by TCRdb to about 2021). For the study in its entirety: TCR sequence clusters from the two donors were found to be largely donor specific. Two young, previously healthy adult volunteers, one female and one male, were included in the cohort. In a couple of donors, T-cell clones that expanded and contracted after mild COVID-19 were tracked by sequencing TCRalpha and TCRbeta repertoires over time. The paper's findings and limits, for the study overall: SARS-CoV-2 specificity of the second-wave clones peaking on day 37 was not confirmed. Contracting CD4+ clones were found mainly in CM and EM memory subsets, while CD8+ clones were enriched in EMRA. Clones that contracted from day 15 to 85 showed balanced CD4/CD8 phenotypes, whereas a second wave of clones that expanded from day 15 to 37 leaned towards CD4+. The detection of some responding clones in pre-infection memory suggests that pre-existing cross-reactive memory T cells joined the SARS-CoV-2 response. Only a couple of mild cases were covered by the study, and larger cohorts that include severe cases with pre-infection samples were considered necessary.

This clonotype was found a few times. What this receptor recognizes is not known. Base-call qualities are not available, and no considerably larger clone is one nucleotide away. These reads were obtained on an Illumina NovaSeq 6000. TCRalpha and TCRbeta cDNA libraries were constructed by 5'RACE with constant-segment primers, with sample barcodes and unique molecular identifiers being introduced. Trizol reagent was used to extract RNA from every sample. Libraries were amplified in two PCR steps, with a second sample barcode and Illumina TruSeq adapters added in the second step. Sequencing of libraries was performed on an Illumina NovaSeq with 2 x 150 bp paired-end reads. In the authors' own workflow: Demultiplexing of reads and collapsing into UMI-guided consensus sequences were performed with migec v1.2.7. Using mixcr v2.1.11, UMI consensuses were aligned to TRA and TRB V and J templates and then assembled into clonotypes. Clonotypes were classified as expanded or contracted when called significant by both edgeR and NoisET, with noise models trained on biological replicates. For edgeR calls, a false discovery rate-adjusted p below 0.01 and a log2 fold-change threshold of 1 were applied. As an exploratory analysis of dynamics, max-normalized trajectories of the 1000 most abundant clonotypes were examined by PCA with hierarchical clustering. The CD4 or CD8 phenotype of responding clones was assigned using the separately sequenced CD4+ and CD8+ repertoires. TCRdb took the public reads, trimmed them with fastp at Q25, ran MiXCR for clone calling and kept in-frame beta chains. When rows share a CDR3 protein, they turn into one entry using the most common DNA and genes. The V and J calls shown here were made by TCRdb, not taken from the authors' results. The table for this sample lists some 450,000 distinct CDR3 sequences; approximately 19% of them were counted only once. The top ten clones comprise about 22% of the sample.

From V the trimming removes 6 bases and from J it removes 0 bases, while the gene matches leave 2 bases of the junction unaccounted for. The germline V gene provides CDR1 ENHRY and CDR2 SYGVKD. From its cysteine to its phenylalanine, the CDR3 spans 16 amino acids. Left in the record is the CDR3 DNA by itself, 48 bases read in frame from the first base. PBMCs were isolated by Ficoll-Paque density gradient centrifugation. This TCR came from a man younger than 35 who had mild COVID-19 (a few samples of this study predate the infection). The sample titles of this study are shuffled in the database, so cell type and time point are left out; the donor was told from shared clones. The sequencing input was PBMCs or a T cell subset sorted from them (not recorded which). The rearranged segments are TRBV10-3 and TRBJ2-6, and 10 junction bases match TRBD1. The sequence in DNA is TGTGCCATCAGGGGACAGGGGAGCTCTGGGGCCAACGTCCTGACTTTC. It specifies CAIRGQGSSGANVLTF.